Only one count was recorded for the clone carrying this TCR beta chain. Its target is unknown. This record comes from a study of cytomegalovirus exposure and HLA in healthy donors. The V gene end was trimmed by 2 bases and the J gene end by 2 bases; junction bases not matched to a gene: 1. This CDR3 has 14 amino acids. Germline loops: CDR1 MNHEY, CDR2 SVGAGI. In the PCR, 60 Vbeta and 13 Jbeta primers were used. Only in-frame clones appear in the TCRdb table, and some are missing; sequencing was by immunoSEQ multiplex PCR. This sample has around 200,000 clones, with roughly 79% found just once. Study observations and caveats: Based on reports, TCR beta sequences accurately predicted HLA-A and HLA-B alleles for most subjects. Later work associated over 15,000 TCR beta sequences with HLA alleles at 0.05 false discovery rate. The authors considered a cluster of highly shared sequence variants likely to be a sequencing artifact. The authors excluded some V segments, including TRBV6-2 and TRBV6-3, as indistinguishable.

The chain employs TRBV6-5 and TRBJ2-7; 9 nucleotides line up with TRBD1. The sequence derives from a male donor in good health and CMV-seronegative. The sample consisted of PBMCs. The CDR3 DNA follows: TGTGCCAGCAGTTACGGACAGGGGCCCTACGAGCAGTACTTC. Amino acids: CASSYGQGPYEQYF.